Below, 25 T cell receptor beta chains from the same sample are listed, as sequenced in a study of blood T cells in healthy people across ages (dated by TCRdb to 2013 to 2016). Library creation used 5' RACE. TCRdb records Illumina HiSeq 2500 as the sequencer. A second 7 to 11 cycle PCR used a sample-barcoded 5' primer and a J-beta primer mix. TCRdb redid the processing of the public reads, applying fastp at Q25 and MiXCR, and retained in-frame beta chains. Each record represents a unique CDR3 protein, reported with the most common genes and DNA among its rows. This sample lists over 700,000 distinct CDR3 sequences; 53% were detected once. Of the sample, roughly 37% falls within the top ten clones. The sample taken for sequencing was blood. The receptors shown here come from a man older than 75 in good health.

With regard to this clonotype: At one of its ends the junction is not consistent with the germline gene, which may arise from a read error. V gene TRBV12-3 or TRBV12-4 combines with J gene TRBJ1-2; 9 bases fit TRBD1. The CDR3 extends over 18 amino acids. In DNA form, the CDR3 reads TGTGACAGCAGTTCCGGGGTAATCCGGGACAGGGATCCCTATGGCTACACCTTC. Amino acids: CDSSSGVIRDRDPYGYTF.

CDR3 residues: CASSRDRNSYEQYF. CDR3 sequence (DNA): TGTGCCAGCAGCCGTGACAGGAACTCCTACGAGCAGTACTTC. The chain links TRBV12-3 or TRBV12-4 to TRBJ2-7; perhaps TRBD1 as D (6 bases). The V and J ends lost 6 bases and 0 bases respectively, with 12 bases between them. The CDR3 spans 14 residues.

A single count supports this clonotype. The CDR3 here is CASSLEVGRGGYTF. CDR3 nucleotide sequence: TGCGCCAGCAGCTTGGAGGTCGGGCGGGGAGGCTACACCTTC. The chain joins TRBV5-1 to TRBJ1-2; D is unresolved. Trimming took off 0 bases at V and 8 bases at J, with 14 bases between the two ends. The CDR3 length is 14 residues. Looked up from germline, CDR1 is SGHRS and CDR2 is YFSETQ. The entire variable domain, with the rest obtained from reference TRBV5-1 and TRBJ1-2, is as follows: KAGVTQTPRYLIKTRGQQVTLSCSPISGHRSVSWYQQTPGQGLQFLFEYFSETQRNKGNFPGRFSGRQFSNSRSEMNVSTLELGDSALYLCASSLEVGRGGYTFGSGTRLTVV.

This clonotype has only a few counts. This chain uses TRBV5-1 with TRBJ2-5; D remains ambiguous. The CDR3 has 14 residues. In germline, CDR1 is SGHRS, CDR2 YFSETQ. V was clipped by 1 base and J by 2 bases, with 9 bases between them. The CDR3 nucleotides are TGCGCCAGCAGCTTGTTTGCAGGACAAGAGACCCAGTACTTC. Translated, it gives CASSLFAGQETQYF.

The rearrangement uses TRBV29-1 and TRBJ1-4, with 7 bases fitting TRBD1. The CDR3 has 14 amino acids. With V trimmed by 7 bases and J by 7 bases, 12 bases remained unmatched. Per the germline V gene, CDR1 is SQVTM and CDR2 is ANQGSEA. The CDR3 DNA sequence: TGCAGCGCCGGTGGGGGATCAGGGGGTGAAAAACTGTTTTTT. Translation: CSAGGGSGGEKLFF.

This clonotype was detected only a few times. This chain joins TRBV5-1 and TRBJ2-3; TRBD2 aligns across 13 bases. Germline V lookup: CDR1 SGHRS, CDR2 YFSETQ. The CDR3 is 17 amino acids. Trimming removed 2 bases from V and 4 bases from J; junction bases left unmatched: 7. The CDR3 is CASSFLGLAGWADTQYF. The CDR3 bases are TGCGCCAGCAGCTTCTTGGGACTAGCGGGATGGGCAGATACGCAGTATTTT.

This clonotype has just a few counts. The chain has TRBV9 and TRBJ2-1, with 12 bases that match TRBD2. Germline lookup yields CDR1 SGDLS and CDR2 YYNGEE. The V segment lost 0 bases and the J segment 0 bases; nucleotides outside the gene matches: 4. The CDR3 contains 18 residues. The CDR3 protein is CASSVGLAGVSSYNEQFF. In nucleotides, the CDR3 is TGTGCCAGCAGCGTAGGACTAGCGGGGGTAAGCTCCTACAATGAGCAGTTCTTC.

This rearrangement joins TRBV10-3 to TRBJ1-5, with D possibly TRBD1 on 5 matching bases. The CDR3 consists of 13 residues. Germline CDR1 and CDR2: ENHRY and SYGVKD. Trimming took 6 bases from V and 7 from J, leaving 13 bases between them. DNA of the CDR3: TGTGCCATCAGGGGACCGGGAGAACAGCCCCAGCATTTT. Protein sequence: CAIRGPGEQPQHF.

This clonotype was picked up a small number of times. The genes are TRBV27 and TRBJ2-3; D is tentatively TRBD1 or TRBD2 (5 bases each). The V gene lost 4 bases and the J gene lost 14 bases, with 28 bases spanning the gap. From germline, CDR1 is MNHEY and CDR2 SMNVEV (reference sequence). This CDR3 comprises 16 residues. The CDR3 region is CASSYIGAPGSGYAYF. In DNA form, the CDR3 reads TGTGCCAGCAGTTACATCGGGGCCCCCGGGTCCGGATACGCGTATTTT.

The CDR3 here is CASSWGLAEAYEQYF. The CDR3 DNA follows: TGTGCCAGCAGCTGGGGACTAGCGGAGGCCTACGAGCAGTACTTC. V and J are TRBV11-2 and TRBJ2-7; 11 bases are shared with TRBD2. The CDR3 totals 15 residues. V trimming: 4 bases; J trimming: 2 bases; junction bases outside the gene matches: 4. CDR1 is SGHAT, CDR2 FQNNGV, per germline.

The V call is TRBV7-2, the J call TRBJ2-3, with a possible D match to TRBD2 (6 bases). The CDR3 covers 15 residues. Germline-derived CDR1 and CDR2 are SGHTA and FQGNSA. V lost 1 base, J lost 8 bases, and 16 bases lay in between. The CDR3 spells CASSLGGVGRSTQYF. For the CDR3, the DNA is TGTGCCAGCAGCTTAGGGGGCGTGGGGAGGAGTACGCAGTATTTT.

The chain links TRBV20-1 to TRBJ1-2; D may be TRBD1 (6 bases). Germline assignment: CDR1 DFQATT and CDR2 SNEGSKA (reference sequence). V lost 8 bases, J lost 4 bases, and 17 bases lay in between. This CDR3 region has 13 residues. For the CDR3, the DNA is TGCAGTCGTGCCGGGGGGCTGATCTATGGCTACACCTTC. This translates into CSRAGGLIYGYTF.

The chain combines TRBV20-1 with TRBJ2-3; D is possibly TRBD1 (6 bases). V was shortened by 6 bases and J by 14 bases, with 24 bases between the two germline ends. The CDR3 is 13 amino acids. Germline V gene data show CDR1 as DFQATT and CDR2 as SNEGSKA (reference sequence). CDR3 in amino acids: CSAPRAGARYAYF. The CDR3 nucleotides are TGCAGTGCCCCCCGGGCAGGGGCCAGATACGCGTATTTT.

This clonotype was seen a single time. CDR3 sequence: CASSPRGEPEETQYF. The CDR3 DNA reads TGTGCCAGCAGCCCTCGGGGGGAGCCGGAGGAGACCCAGTACTTC. This chain connects TRBV7-9 to TRBJ2-5, with 7 positions matching TRBD2. CDR3 length: 15 amino acids. Germline values: CDR1 SEHNR, CDR2 FQNEAQ (reference sequence). Germline trimming cut 5 bases from V and 5 bases from J; bases unmatched to any gene: 11.

This clonotype has only a few counts. This sequence joins TRBV12-3 or TRBV12-4 and TRBJ2-1; D call uncertain. The V end lost 6 bases, the J end lost 9 bases, and 15 bases lay between the germline ends. The CDR3 totals 13 residues. Written as DNA, the CDR3 is TGTGCCAGCAGACCTCTCGGACCGAGTGAGCAGTTCTTC. This translates into CASRPLGPSEQFF.

This clonotype has a handful of counts. This chain uses TRBV6-5 with TRBJ1-4; D is unclear. Trimming took off 6 bases at V and 5 bases at J, with 10 bases between the two ends. CDR3 size: 13 residues. The germline V gene encodes CDR1 MNHEY and CDR2 SVGAGI. CDR3: CASSPVWNEKLFF. CDR3 nucleotide sequence: TGTGCCAGCAGCCCCGTTTGGAATGAAAAACTGTTTTTT.

There are a few counts of this clonotype. This rearrangement joins TRBV27 to TRBJ2-3; 8 positions agree with TRBD1. Per germline, CDR1 MNHEY and CDR2 SMNVEV (reference sequence). V trimming: 9 bases; J trimming: 14 bases; junction bases outside the gene matches: 16. This CDR3 has 13 amino acids. CDR3 DNA sequence: TGTGCCAGTAGCCCAGACAGGGGCAGATACGCGTATTTT. Protein product: CASSPDRGRYAYF.

This clonotype was seen more than once but under ten times. V gene TRBV28 combines with J gene TRBJ2-4; TRBD1 might be the D (5 bases). This CDR3 is 16 amino acids long. V was cut by 6 bases and J by 0 bases, with 15 bases left in between. Germline CDR1 is MDHEN and CDR2 is SYDVKM. The CDR3 nucleotides read TGTGCCAGCAGCCCCGACAGTCCTCTAGCCAAAAACATTCAGTACTTC. Residues: CASSPDSPLAKNIQYF. Complete variable domain (other parts from reference TRBV28 and TRBJ2-4): DVKVTQSSRYLVKRTGEKVFLECVQDMDHENMFWYRQDPGLGLRLIYFSYDVKMKEKGDIPEGYSVSREKKERFSLILESASTNQTSMYLCASSPDSPLAKNIQYFGAGTRLSVL.

The rearrangement joins TRBV12-3 or TRBV12-4 to TRBJ2-1; D is unresolved. There are 14 residues in the CDR3. V dropped 6 bases and J dropped 7 bases, with 16 bases sitting between them. The chain's CDR3 is CASSQSGMPNEQFF. For the CDR3, the DNA is TGTGCCAGCAGCCAAAGTGGGATGCCGAATGAGCAGTTCTTC.

The genes are TRBV7-9 and TRBJ1-4; a possible D gene is TRBD1 (6 bases). Germline V CDR1 and CDR2: SEHNR, FQNEAQ (reference sequence). Trimming cost V 7 bases and J 7 bases, with 22 bases left between them. The CDR3 loop spans 16 amino acids. The DNA of the CDR3 is TGTGCCAGCACCCTAGGCGGTGTTGGGGGCTCTGAAAAACTGTTTTTT. Its protein product is CASTLGGVGGSEKLFF.

CDR3: CASSVRDSYNEQFF. The CDR3 nucleotides read TGTGCCAGCAGCGTCCGGGACTCTTACAATGAGCAGTTCTTC. The chain has TRBV7-6 and TRBJ2-1; possibly TRBD2 for D (6 bases). Germline values: CDR1 SGHVS, CDR2 FNYEAQ. V was shortened by 5 bases and J by 4 bases, with 12 bases between the two germline ends. The CDR3 is made up of 14 amino acids.

This clonotype was seen more than once but under ten times. The genes are TRBV20-1 and TRBJ1-2; D ambiguous. The CDR3 is 13 residues long. Germline CDR1 DFQATT, CDR2 SNEGSKA (reference sequence). V lost 6 bases and J 4 bases, leaving 15 bases between the germline ends. This CDR3 is CSAVRARSYGYTF. The CDR3 coding sequence is TGCAGTGCCGTGAGGGCCCGCAGCTATGGCTACACCTTC.

This chain links TRBV10-3 with TRBJ2-1; TRBD2 aligns across 10 bases. The tail of the sequence fits TRBJ2-7 better, so the J call may be wrong. Per the germline V gene, CDR1 is ENHRY and CDR2 is SYGVKD. CDR3 length: 14 residues. The CDR3 sequence: CAISELAGENEQYF. CDR3 DNA: TGTGCCATCAGTGAGCTAGCGGGGGAGAACGAGCAGTACTTC.

V is TRBV5-6 and J is TRBJ2-4, with a tentative D call TRBD1 (6 bases). This CDR3 is built from 14 residues. Germline CDR1 SGHDT, CDR2 YYEEEE. The ends were cut back, 0 bases at V and 3 bases at J, with 7 bases in the middle. The CDR3 nucleotides read TGTGCCAGCAGCTTGGCGGACAGCAAAAACATTCAGTACTTC. Its protein is CASSLADSKNIQYF.

The chain recombines TRBV21-1 with TRBJ2-7; whether TRBD2, the table's D call, matches the DNA was not checked. TRBV21-1 represents a pseudogene. The length of the CDR3 is 23 residues. The DNA of the CDR3 is TGTGCCAGCAGCACCCCTGAGGGGACAGGGCCCTTCGGACTAGCGGGCTCCTCCTACGAGCAGTACTTC. It codes for CASSTPEGTGPFGLAGSSYEQYF.